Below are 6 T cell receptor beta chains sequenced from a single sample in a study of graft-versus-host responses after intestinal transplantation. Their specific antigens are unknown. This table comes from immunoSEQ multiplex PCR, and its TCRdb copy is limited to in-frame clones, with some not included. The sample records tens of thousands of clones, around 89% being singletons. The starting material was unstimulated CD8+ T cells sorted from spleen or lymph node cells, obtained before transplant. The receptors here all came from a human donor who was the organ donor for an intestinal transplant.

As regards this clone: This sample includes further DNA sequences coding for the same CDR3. The CDR3 protein is CASSLTGDNSPLHF. The CDR3 nucleotides are TGTGCCAGCAGTTTGACAGGGGACAATTCACCCCTCCACTTT. The chain is built from TRBV28 and TRBJ1-6; 8 bases fit TRBD1. Per germline, CDR1 MDHEN and CDR2 SYDVKM. This CDR3 is built from 14 residues. The junction had 2 bases not matched to a gene; V was cut back by 3 bases and J by 7 bases.

The CDR3 loop reads CASSIAGGPYEQYV. The CDR3 nucleotides are TGCGCCAGCAGTATCGCGGGGGGGCCGTACGAGCAGTACGTC. The chain carries TRBV5-1 and TRBJ2-7, with TRBD2 identical over 9 bases. Trimming cost V 5 bases and J 4 bases; bases outside gene matches: 7. Germline CDR1 is SGHRS and CDR2 is YFSETQ. This CDR3 is 14 amino acids long.

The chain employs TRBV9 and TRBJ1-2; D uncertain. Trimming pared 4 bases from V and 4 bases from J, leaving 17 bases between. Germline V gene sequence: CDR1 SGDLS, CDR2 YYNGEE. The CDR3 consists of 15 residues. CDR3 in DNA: TGTGCCAGCAGCTCCCCGGAGGGTTGGGTCTATGGCTACACCTTC. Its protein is CASSSPEGWVYGYTF. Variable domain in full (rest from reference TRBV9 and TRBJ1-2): DSGVTQTPKHLITATGQRVTLRCSPRSGDLSVYWYQQSLDQGLQFLIQYYNGEERAKGNILERFSAQQFPDLHSELNLSSLELGDSALYFCASSSPEGWVYGYTFGSGTRLTVV.

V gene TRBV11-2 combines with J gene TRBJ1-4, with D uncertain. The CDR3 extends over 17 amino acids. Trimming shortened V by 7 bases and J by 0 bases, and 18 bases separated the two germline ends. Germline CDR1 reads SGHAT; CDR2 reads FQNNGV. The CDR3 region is CASTLVREFATNEKLFF. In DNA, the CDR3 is TGTGCCAGCACCCTGGTCCGGGAGTTCGCAACTAATGAAAAACTGTTTTTT.

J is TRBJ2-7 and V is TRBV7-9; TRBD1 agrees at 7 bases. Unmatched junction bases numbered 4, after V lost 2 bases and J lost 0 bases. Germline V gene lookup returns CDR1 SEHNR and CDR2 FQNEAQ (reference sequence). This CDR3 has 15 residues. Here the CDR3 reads CASSLYRGDSYEQYV. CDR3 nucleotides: TGTGCCAGCAGCTTATACAGGGGTGACTCCTACGAGCAGTACGTC.

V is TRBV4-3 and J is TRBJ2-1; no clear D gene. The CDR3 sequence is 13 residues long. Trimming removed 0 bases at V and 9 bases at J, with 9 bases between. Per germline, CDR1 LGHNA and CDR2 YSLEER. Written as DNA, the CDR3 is TGCGCCAGCAGCCAAGACCTAAGTACTGAGCAGTTCTTC. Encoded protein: CASSQDLSTEQFF.